This TCR beta chain was obtained from a study of T cells in Graves' hyperthyroidism and ophthalmopathy (dated 2019 in TCRdb). Broadly, across the study: Peripheral blood samples were taken at initial diagnosis, before any treatment was given. TCR V-J signatures able to tell the groups apart were searched for in a discovery cohort of some 97 patients, of whom roughly 42 had Graves' ophthalmopathy and roughly 57 had stable Graves' hyperthyroidism. Prospective prediction of ophthalmopathy was tested in an independent validation cohort consisting of about 20 hyperthyroidism patients and 15 or so patients who later progressed to ophthalmopathy. The approximately 95 discovery patients were divided at random into training and test sets in a 7:3 ratio. The study also compared thyroid tissue and blood T-cell repertoires from about 6 Graves' hyperthyroidism patients. After blood sampling, hyperthyroidism patients were treated with methimazole at a starting dose of 30 mg daily, and ophthalmopathy patients were treated with high-dose intravenous methylprednisolone. The paper describes TCR Vbeta CDR3 sequencing of around 130 peripheral blood samples, made up of 40 to 45 ophthalmopathy patients, 70 to 75 hyperthyroidism patients and 17 progressor patients.

In the ophthalmopathy patients, disease was moderately to severely active, with a Clinical Activity Score of 3 or more, a NOSPECS grade of 4 or more, and a duration of less than 3 months. Exclusion was applied to patients with uncontrolled infections, other autoimmune diseases, pregnancy or lactation. Clinical symptoms, serum thyroxine and TRAb, thyroid ultrasound, and orbital computed tomography formed the basis for the diagnoses. PBMCs were separated from over 9 ml of fresh peripheral blood using Ficoll-Paque density gradient centrifugation. Total RNA was extracted using Trizol reagent, and RNA quality was assessed on an Agilent 2100 Bioanalyzer. Measured from the cysteine to the phenylalanine, the CDR3 is 14 residues long. The only DNA kept is the CDR3, 42 bases in frame from the first base. In the germline V gene, CDR1 corresponds to SGDLS and CDR2 to YYNGEE. A distance of 10 bases separates the germline ends of V and J, which lose 3 bases and 4 bases respectively.

What the study reported, not specific to this receptor: Most expanded thyroid clonotypes (frequency above 0.001) were also detected in blood, a finding suggesting that blood repertoires may reflect thyroid immune responses. In validation, the model predicted progression to ophthalmopathy with approximately 71% sensitivity and 72% to 75% specificity, a median of 6.5 months before onset. Sample size was not statistically predetermined, and investigators were not blinded to group allocation. A 13 V-J signature model separated ophthalmopathy from stable hyperthyroidism, with about 90% sensitivity and just under 84% specificity in cross-validation and 80%/75% in testing.

Amplification of TCR beta CDR3 regions was carried out from RNA transcripts. For the first round of RT-PCR on the TCR CDR3, the HTBI primer set was used together with the Qiagen OneStep RT-PCR kit. The libraries were constructed in a second round of multiplex PCR and then size-selected and purified. Libraries were sequenced paired-end with 100 bp reads on an Illumina HiSeq2000. As for how the authors treated the data: Raw data were processed with SOAPnuke, discarding reads with adapters, uncalled bases, mean Phred below 15, or no exact constant-primer or identifier match. High-quality paired reads were merged using COPE v1.2.5, and each unique nucleotide sequence was defined as a clonotype. Clonotypes were aligned to IMGT TRBV, TRBD and TRBJ reference segments using MiTCR v1.1. The analysis was restricted to V-J combinations with a frequency above 0.0001, which together covered 99% to 99.2% of the repertoires. The TCS score was defined as F50 (clonal expansion) divided by E x V (chaos), with BLOSUM62-based TCRdist calculated between CDR3 peptides within each V-J. Welch's t-statistics and random forest reduced roughly 530 V-J features to 13, which were used in a naive Bayes classifier (R e1071). The raw public data were reprocessed by TCRdb itself: fastp quality trimming at Q25, MiXCR clonotype calling, in-frame beta chains only. Entries that share a CDR3 protein sequence are merged under the most common genes and DNA. The V and J calls and clone size are TCRdb's, not the authors'. This sample has approximately 380,000 distinct CDR3 sequences in its table, and about 18% of those were observed once. The ten largest account for 35% to 45% of the sample.

This clonotype was detected ten times or more. Its antigen is not yet known. No per-base quality is available; no much larger clone lies one base away. The clonotype comes from a man between 18 and 35 years old with Graves' ophthalmopathy. This sequence uses TRBV9 and TRBJ1-4; tentative D gene TRBD1, with 6 bases matching. The material sequenced was blood. The base sequence is TGTGCCAGCAGCGAGGGACATCGTAATGAAAAACTGTTTTTT. Translated, it reads CASSEGHRNEKLFF.